This paragraph reports one T cell receptor (beta chain). What it binds is not known. This specimen belongs to a study of pediatric ulcerative colitis. Data came from immunoSEQ multiplex PCR; TCRdb stores just in-frame clones and leaves some out. This sample has tens of thousands of clones; more than 60% occur once, and the top ten carry around 4.9%. Germline V gene lookup returns CDR1 MDHEN and CDR2 SYDVKM. With 9 bases clipped from V and 7 bases from J, the junction kept 2 bases outside the gene matches. This CDR3 has 10 residues. Ulcerative colitis patients received no immunosuppressive medication before the diagnostic colonoscopy. Study-wide results and limits: Blood-rectal clonal overlap within each person was significantly higher in ulcerative colitis patients than controls.

The sequence derives from a boy younger than 18 with moderate ulcerative colitis. Material: blood. The rearrangement links TRBV28 to TRBJ1-2; the match to TRBD1 covers 7 bases. In DNA form, the CDR3 reads TGTGCCAGTCACAGGGGTGGCTACACCTTC. Amino acid sequence: CASHRGGYTF.